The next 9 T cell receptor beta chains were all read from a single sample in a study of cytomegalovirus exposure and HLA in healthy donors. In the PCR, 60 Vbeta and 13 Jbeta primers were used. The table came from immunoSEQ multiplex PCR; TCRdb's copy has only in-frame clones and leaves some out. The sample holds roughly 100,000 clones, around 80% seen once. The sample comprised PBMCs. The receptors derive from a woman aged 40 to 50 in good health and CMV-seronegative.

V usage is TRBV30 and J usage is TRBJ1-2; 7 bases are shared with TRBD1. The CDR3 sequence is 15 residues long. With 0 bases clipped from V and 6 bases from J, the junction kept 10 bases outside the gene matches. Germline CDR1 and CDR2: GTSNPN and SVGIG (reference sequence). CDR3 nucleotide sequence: TGTGCCTGGAGTGTCGGGACAGTCTTGGCCGATGGCTACACCTTC. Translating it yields CAWSVGTVLADGYTF.

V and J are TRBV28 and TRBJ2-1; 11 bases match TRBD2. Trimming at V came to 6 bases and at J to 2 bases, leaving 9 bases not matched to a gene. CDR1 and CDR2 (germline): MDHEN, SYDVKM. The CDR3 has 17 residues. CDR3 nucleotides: TGTGCCAGCAGCACCCCTTCTAGCGGGAGGACCTACAATGAGCAGTTCTTC. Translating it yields CASSTPSSGRTYNEQFF.

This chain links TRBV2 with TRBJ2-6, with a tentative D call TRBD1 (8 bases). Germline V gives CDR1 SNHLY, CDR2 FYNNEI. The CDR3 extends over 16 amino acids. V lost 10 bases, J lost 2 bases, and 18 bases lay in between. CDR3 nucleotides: TGTGCCACCAGCGGGACAGGCTATCCTGGGGCCAACGTCCTGACTTTC. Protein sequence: CATSGTGYPGANVLTF. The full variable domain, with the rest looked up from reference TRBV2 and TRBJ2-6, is EPEVTQTPSHQVTQMGQEVILRCVPISNHLYFYWYRQILGQKVEFLVSFYNNEISEKSEIFDDQFSVERPDGSNFTLKIRSTKLEDSAMYFCATSGTGYPGANVLTFGAGSRLTVL.

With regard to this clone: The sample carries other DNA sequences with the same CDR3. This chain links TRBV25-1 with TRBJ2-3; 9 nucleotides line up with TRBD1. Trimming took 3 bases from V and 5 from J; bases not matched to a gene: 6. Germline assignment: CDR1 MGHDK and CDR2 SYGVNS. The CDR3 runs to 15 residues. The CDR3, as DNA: TGTGCCAGCAGTGAGGGACAGGGTGTGAAAGATACGCAGTATTTT. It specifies CASSEGQGVKDTQYF. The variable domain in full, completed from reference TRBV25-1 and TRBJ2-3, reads EADIYQTPRYLVIGTGKKITLECSQTMGHDKMYWYQQDPGMELHLIHYSYGVNSTEKGDLSSESTVSRIRTEHFPLTLESARPSHTSQYLCASSEGQGVKDTQYFGPGTRLTVL.

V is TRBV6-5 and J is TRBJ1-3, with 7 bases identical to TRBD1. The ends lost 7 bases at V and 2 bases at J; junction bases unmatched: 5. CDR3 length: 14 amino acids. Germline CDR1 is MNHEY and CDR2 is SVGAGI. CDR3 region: CASTVGTAGNTIYF. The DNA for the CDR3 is TGTGCCAGCACAGTGGGGACAGCTGGAAACACCATATATTTT.

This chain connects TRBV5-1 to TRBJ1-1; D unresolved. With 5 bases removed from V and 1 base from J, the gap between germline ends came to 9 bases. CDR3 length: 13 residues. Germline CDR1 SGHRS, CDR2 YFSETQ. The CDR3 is CASRSVTNTEAFF. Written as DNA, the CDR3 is TGCGCCAGCAGATCGGTTACGAACACTGAAGCTTTCTTT.

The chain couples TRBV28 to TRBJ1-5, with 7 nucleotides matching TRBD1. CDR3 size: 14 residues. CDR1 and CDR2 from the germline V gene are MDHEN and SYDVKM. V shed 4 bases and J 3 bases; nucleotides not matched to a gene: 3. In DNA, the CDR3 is TGTGCCAGCAGTTCGACAGGGAACAATCAGCCCCAGCATTTT. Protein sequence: CASSSTGNNQPQHF.

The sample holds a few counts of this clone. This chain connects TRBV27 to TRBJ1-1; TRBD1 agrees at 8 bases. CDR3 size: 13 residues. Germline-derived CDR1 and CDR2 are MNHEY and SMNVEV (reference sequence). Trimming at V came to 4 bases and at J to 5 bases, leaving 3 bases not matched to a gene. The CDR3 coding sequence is TGTGCCAGCAGTTCTAACAGGGGGACTGAAGCTTTCTTT. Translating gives CASSSNRGTEAFF.

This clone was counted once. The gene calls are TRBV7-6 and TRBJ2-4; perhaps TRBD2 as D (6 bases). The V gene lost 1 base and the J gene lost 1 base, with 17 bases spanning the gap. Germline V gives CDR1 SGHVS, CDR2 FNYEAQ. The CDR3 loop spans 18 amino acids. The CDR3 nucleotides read TGTGCCAGCAGCTTAGGGGTAGCAGGACGGGGGGCCAAAAACATTCAGTACTTC. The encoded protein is CASSLGVAGRGAKNIQYF.